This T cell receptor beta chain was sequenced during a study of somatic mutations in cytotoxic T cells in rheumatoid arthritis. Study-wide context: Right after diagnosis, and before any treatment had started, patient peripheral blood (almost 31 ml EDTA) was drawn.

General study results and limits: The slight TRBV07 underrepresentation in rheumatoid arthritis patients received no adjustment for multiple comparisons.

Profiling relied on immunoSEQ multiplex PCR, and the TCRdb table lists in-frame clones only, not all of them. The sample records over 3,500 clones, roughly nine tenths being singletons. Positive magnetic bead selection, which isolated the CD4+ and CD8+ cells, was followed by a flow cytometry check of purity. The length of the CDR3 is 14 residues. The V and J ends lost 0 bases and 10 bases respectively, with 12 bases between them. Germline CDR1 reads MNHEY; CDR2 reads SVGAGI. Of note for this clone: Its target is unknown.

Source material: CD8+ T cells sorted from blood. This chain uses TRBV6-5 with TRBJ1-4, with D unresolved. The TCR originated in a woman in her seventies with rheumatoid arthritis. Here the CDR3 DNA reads TGTGCCAGCAGTTACTCGGACTCGTCGGGAAAACTGTTTTTT. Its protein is CASSYSDSSGKLFF.